Given below is one TCR beta chain in context. The antigen remains unidentified. The data are from a study of cytomegalovirus exposure and HLA in healthy donors. Overall study: As an earlier analysis found, roughly 170 million T cells yielded 95 million to 130 million unique TCR beta sequences.

13 Jbeta primers and 60 Vbeta primers were used for the PCR. Using immunoSEQ multiplex PCR, the repertoire was profiled, and TCRdb retains in-frame clones only, with some absent. The table lists 96,000 or so clones. Notes on the study in general: A later analysis reported that several of the most significant clusters appeared to be linked to common viral pathogens, among them Epstein-Barr virus. An analysis was carried out at a later point. It showed that HLA-associated TCR beta chains were more clonally expanded than equally common non-associated chains. Analyzed later, association rates of TCRs varied across HLA loci, with DRB1 most and HLA-C fewest.

The CDR3 runs 14 residues. The V gene lost 5 bases and the J gene lost 8 bases, with 15 bases spanning the gap. Germline V gene data show CDR1 as LNHDA and CDR2 as SQIVND (reference sequence). The genes are TRBV19 and TRBJ2-2; perhaps TRBD1 as D (6 bases). The sequence derives from a girl aged 5 to 17 in good health and CMV-seropositive. The sample consisted of PBMCs. The CDR3 here is CASSGARGGGELFF. The CDR3 DNA reads as TGTGCCAGTAGTGGTGCCAGGGGTGGTGGGGAGCTGTTTTTT. Together with reference TRBV19 and TRBJ2-2, the CDR3 gives the full variable domain: DGGITQSPKYLFRKEGQNVTLSCEQNLNHDAMYWYRQDPGQGLRLIYYSQIVNDFQKGDIAEGYSVSREKKESFPLTVTSAQKNPTAFYLCASSGARGGGELFFGEGSRLTVL.